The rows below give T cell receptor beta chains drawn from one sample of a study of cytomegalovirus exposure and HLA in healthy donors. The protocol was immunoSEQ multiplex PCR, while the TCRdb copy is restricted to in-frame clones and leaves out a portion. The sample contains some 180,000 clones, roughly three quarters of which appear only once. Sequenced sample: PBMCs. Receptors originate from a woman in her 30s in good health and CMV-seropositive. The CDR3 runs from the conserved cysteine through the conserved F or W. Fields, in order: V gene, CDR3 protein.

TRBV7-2,CASSRDRREETQYF
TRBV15,CATSRDGEGRNEKLFF
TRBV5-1,CASSPDTTNEKLFF
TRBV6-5,CASSYRGYSGNTIYF
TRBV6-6,CASSWDTTYEQYF
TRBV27,CASSSSWTGANTGELFF
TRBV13,CASSSRERTDTQYF
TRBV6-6,CASTTGAEYQPQHF
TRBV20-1,CSASLDYTF
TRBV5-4,CASNGAMRANVLTF
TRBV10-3,CAIRWQGGNNEQFF
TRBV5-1,CASSPRPASGGGLAKNIQYF
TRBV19,CASSTHRGAEAFF
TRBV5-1,CASSPSGGAGGELFF
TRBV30,CAWGGTGGQYF
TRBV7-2,CASSSRQGAKETQYF
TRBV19,CASSAQANYGYTF
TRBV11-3,CASSSRRGRTEAFF
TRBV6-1,CASSEDPYTLYEQYF
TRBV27,CASSWGRGNQPQHF